These 4 T cell receptor beta chains originate from one sample sequenced in a study of blood T cell repertoires in COVID-19. Libraries were prepared by immunoSEQ multiplex PCR; TCRdb keeps only in-frame clonotypes and omits some of them. The sample holds about 170,000 clones, approximately 82% seen once. Sequencing input: peripheral blood. These receptor sequences come from a woman between 65 and 79 years old who had recovered from COVID-19.

Note on this clone: Other DNA sequences from this sample encode an identical CDR3 as well. The CDR3 sequence: CASSLAGANVLTF. The CDR3 DNA follows: TGTGCCAGCAGCCTGGCAGGGGCCAACGTCCTGACTTTC. The rearrangement uses TRBV27 and TRBJ2-6; D not resolved. V lost 6 bases to trimming and J lost 4 bases, with 7 bases between them. This CDR3 has 13 residues. The V gene's germline CDR1 is MNHEY and CDR2 SMNVEV (reference sequence).

This sequence joins TRBV6-5 and TRBJ1-5; D unclear. V was shortened by 2 bases and J by 1 base, with 9 bases between the two germline ends. The CDR3 has 15 residues. CDR1 and CDR2 (germline): MNHEY, SVGAGI. CDR3 DNA: TGTGCCAGCAGTTACGGCCCCCAGAGCAATCAGCCCCAGCATTTT. Translation: CASSYGPQSNQPQHF.

This clone occurred once. The CDR3 region is CASSPGGLSNQPQHF. The CDR3 DNA reads as TGTGCCAGCAGCCCCGGGGGATTAAGCAATCAGCCCCAGCATTTT. V usage is TRBV25-1 and J usage is TRBJ1-5; D may be TRBD1 (5 bases). Between the trimmed V and J ends, which lost 6 bases and 1 base, there was a span of 13 bases. In germline, CDR1 is MGHDK, CDR2 SYGVNS. CDR3 size: 15 residues.

This clone was recorded once. This chain connects TRBV28 to TRBJ2-2, with D possibly TRBD2 on 6 matching bases. The CDR3 contains 16 residues. V was cut by 5 bases and J by 0 bases, with 13 bases left in between. CDR1 MDHEN and CDR2 SYDVKM come from the germline V gene. The CDR3 region has the DNA TGTGCCAGCAGTAGTAGGCGGGAAACGAACACCGGGGAGCTGTTTTTT. Translated: CASSSRRETNTGELFF. The complete variable domain, with remaining parts taken from reference TRBV28 and TRBJ2-2, reads DVKVTQSSRYLVKRTGEKVFLECVQDMDHENMFWYRQDPGLGLRLIYFSYDVKMKEKGDIPEGYSVSREKKERFSLILESASTNQTSMYLCASSSRRETNTGELFFGEGSRLTVL.